This passage covers 20 T cell receptor beta chains from one sample sequenced in a study of blood T cell repertoires in COVID-19. The table came from immunoSEQ multiplex PCR; TCRdb's copy has only in-frame clones and leaves some out. The sample lists around 250,000 clones, around 86% occurring once. Material: peripheral blood. These receptors all come from a man aged 30 to 39 who had recovered from COVID-19.

The chain combines TRBV11-2 with TRBJ2-5; D not resolved. Germline V lookup: CDR1 SGHAT, CDR2 FQNNGV. V lost 1 base and J 1 base, leaving 16 bases between the germline ends. The CDR3 has 17 residues. The CDR3 protein is CASSLGPWRSPQETQYF. DNA of the CDR3: TGTGCCAGCAGCTTAGGTCCCTGGCGGTCCCCCCAAGAGACCCAGTACTTC.

CDR3 DNA: TGTGCCAGCAGGGGGGGACAGGACTATGGCTACACCTTC. Its translation: CASRGGQDYGYTF. This rearrangement joins TRBV12-3 or TRBV12-4 to TRBJ1-2, with 8 bases that match TRBD1. With V trimmed by 6 bases and J by 3 bases, 3 bases remained unmatched. The CDR3 is made up of 13 amino acids.

This clone has only a few counts. This chain links TRBV18 with TRBJ1-1; 9 bases agree with TRBD1. V was clipped by 2 bases and J by 4 bases; unmatched bases: 5. Per germline, CDR1 KGHSH and CDR2 LQKENI. This CDR3 spans 15 amino acids. CDR3 in amino acids: CASSPRQGVSTEAFF. CDR3 nucleotides: TGTGCCAGCTCACCAAGACAGGGGGTGAGCACTGAAGCTTTCTTT.

The rearrangement links TRBV5-1 to TRBJ2-1; D is uncertain. This CDR3 spans 14 amino acids. Germline V gives CDR1 SGHRS, CDR2 YFSETQ. Trimming removed 0 bases from V and 2 bases from J, with 6 bases in between. The CDR3: CASSLVSPYNEQFF. The CDR3 coding sequence is TGCGCCAGCAGCTTGGTATCTCCCTACAATGAGCAGTTCTTC.

This chain connects TRBV7-2 to TRBJ2-7; D gene ambiguous. Trimming took 1 base from V and 0 from J, leaving 7 bases between them. CDR3 length: 14 residues. Looked up from germline, CDR1 is SGHTA and CDR2 is FQGNSA. The CDR3 DNA reads TGTGCCAGCAGCTTAGACATCCTCTCCTACGAGCAGTACTTC. Translated, it gives CASSLDILSYEQYF.

The chain is built from TRBV19 and TRBJ2-3; weak D call: TRBD2 (5 bases). The CDR3 consists of 11 residues. Germline-derived CDR1 and CDR2 are LNHDA and SQIVND (reference sequence). Trimming removed 11 bases at V and 6 bases at J, with 12 bases between. CDR3 in amino acids: CASRGPDTQYF. The CDR3 DNA is TGTGCCTCCCGAGGGCCCGATACGCAGTATTTT.

This sequence joins TRBV3-1 (or the pseudogene TRBV3-2) and TRBJ2-1, with 10 bases aligning to TRBD1. The V segment lost 4 bases and the J segment 7 bases; nucleotides outside the gene matches: 10. This CDR3 contains 16 residues. Germline assignment: CDR1 LGHDT and CDR2 YNNKEL (reference sequence). CDR3: CASSRSRQGASNEQFF. CDR3 nucleotides: TGTGCCAGCAGCCGGAGTAGACAGGGGGCATCGAATGAGCAGTTCTTC.

V and J are TRBV29-1 and TRBJ2-7; 9 positions match TRBD1. Trimming at V came to 4 bases and at J to 3 bases, leaving 4 bases not matched to a gene. Per the germline V gene, CDR1 is SQVTM and CDR2 is ANQGSEA. This CDR3 comprises 13 residues. The CDR3 spells CSVGATGGYEQYF. The CDR3 DNA sequence: TGCAGCGTTGGGGCGACAGGGGGCTACGAGCAGTACTTC.

This clone was seen more than once but under ten times. The chain links TRBV7-6 to TRBJ1-3; D call uncertain. The germline V gene encodes CDR1 SGHVS and CDR2 FNYEAQ. Trimming left V 5 bases short and J 3 bases short, with 17 bases between. The CDR3 loop spans 16 amino acids. CDR3 sequence: CASSPGGSVVGNTIYF. CDR3 sequence (DNA): TGTGCCAGCAGCCCCGGAGGGTCCGTGGTTGGAAACACCATATATTTT.

This clone was seen a handful of times. This sequence joins TRBV11-2 and TRBJ2-6; 10 bases are shared with TRBD1. The CDR3 contains 16 residues. From germline, CDR1 is SGHAT and CDR2 FQNNGV. The V segment lost 0 bases and the J segment 6 bases; nucleotides outside the gene matches: 2. CDR3 residues: CASSLEGTGAANVLTF. The CDR3 coding sequence is TGTGCCAGCAGCTTAGAAGGGACAGGGGCGGCCAACGTCCTGACTTTC.

This rearrangement joins TRBV7-8 to TRBJ2-7, with a tentative D call TRBD2 (6 bases). V lost 0 bases, J lost 4 bases, and 16 bases lay in between. Germline lookup yields CDR1 SGHVS and CDR2 FQNEAQ. This CDR3 comprises 16 residues. The CDR3 loop is CASSLARLGAKYEQYF. The CDR3 nucleotides are TGTGCCAGCAGCTTAGCGCGACTAGGTGCCAAATACGAGCAGTACTTC.

The chain has TRBV5-4 and TRBJ2-1; 8 bases match TRBD2. V was pared by 4 bases and J by 8 bases, with 8 bases of the junction left unmatched. This CDR3 has 14 amino acids. Germline CDR1 reads SGHNT; CDR2 reads YYREEE (reference sequence). CDR3 DNA: TGTGCCAGCAGCCCGGGGACTAGTCGAGATGAGCAGTTCTTC. Translated: CASSPGTSRDEQFF.

This chain connects TRBV7-2 to TRBJ2-7, with D unclear. Germline CDR1 SGHTA, CDR2 FQGNSA. The V end lost 0 bases, the J end lost 2 bases, and 8 bases lay between the germline ends. CDR3 length: 14 amino acids. CDR3 amino acids: CASSLAPGTYEQYF. The CDR3 DNA follows: TGTGCCAGCAGCTTAGCGCCAGGCACCTACGAGCAGTACTTC.

V gene TRBV19 combines with J gene TRBJ2-3, with TRBD2 identical over 16 bases. CDR1 is LNHDA, CDR2 SQIVND, per germline (reference sequence). The CDR3 is made up of 17 amino acids. With 6 bases clipped from V and 6 bases from J, the junction kept 9 bases outside the gene matches. The CDR3 nucleotides read TGTGCCAGTAGGATCCTGGGGACTAGCGGGGGGGCGGATACGCAGTATTTT. Translating it yields CASRILGTSGGADTQYF.

The chain is built from TRBV4-3 and TRBJ2-7; possibly TRBD2 for D (5 bases). From germline, CDR1 is LGHNA and CDR2 YSLEER. V lost 5 bases, J lost 2 bases, and 16 bases lay in between. CDR3 length: 15 amino acids. In DNA form, the CDR3 reads TGCGCCAGCAGCTCCTTCGAGGGATCGACCTACGAGCAGTACTTC. Encoded protein: CASSSFEGSTYEQYF.

J is TRBJ2-3 and V is TRBV13; weak D call: TRBD2 (6 bases). CDR1 and CDR2 from the germline V gene are PRHDT and FYEKMQ (reference sequence). The CDR3 totals 15 residues. Trimming pared 3 bases from V and 3 bases from J, leaving 13 bases between. As DNA, the CDR3 is TGTGCCAGCAGCTTTAGGGATGGGAGGACAGATACGCAGTATTTT. Its translation: CASSFRDGRTDTQYF.

CDR3 coding DNA: TGTGCCAGCAGCTATTCGACAGGGGCTGGAGGATACCAAGAGACCCAGTACTTC. Translation gives CASSYSTGAGGYQETQYF. The chain recombines TRBV5-6 with TRBJ2-5; 8 bases fit TRBD1. Per the germline V gene, CDR1 is SGHDT and CDR2 is YYEEEE. Trimming cost V 3 bases and J 0 bases; bases outside gene matches: 13. CDR3 length equals 18 residues.

The chain uses TRBV4-1 and TRBJ2-7; D may be TRBD1 (6 bases). CDR3 size: 15 residues. V was pared by 4 bases and J by 3 bases, with 16 bases between. Germline V gives CDR1 MGHRA, CDR2 YSYEKL. The CDR3 is CASSPPRGGIYEQYF. The CDR3 DNA follows: TGCGCCAGCAGCCCTCCGAGAGGGGGAATCTACGAGCAGTACTTC.

The chain employs TRBV7-8 and TRBJ2-4, with a tentative D call TRBD2 (7 bases). V was pared by 2 bases and J by 6 bases, with 23 bases between. The germline V gene encodes CDR1 SGHVS and CDR2 FQNEAQ. This CDR3 spans 18 amino acids. CDR3 bases: TGTGCCAGCAGCTTAATTGGAGGTGAACTGGGGGGGCTAAACATTCAGTACTTC. Amino acid sequence: CASSLIGGELGGLNIQYF. The variable domain in full, with the rest retrieved from reference TRBV7-8 and TRBJ2-4, is GAGVSQSPRYKVAKRGQDVALRCDPISGHVSLFWYQQALGQGPEFLTYFQNEAQLDKSGLPSDRFFAERPEGSVSTLKIQRTQQEDSAVYLCASSLIGGELGGLNIQYFGAGTRLSVL.

Here the CDR3 DNA reads TGTGCCAGCAGCCCCCGGACAGGCAATCAGCCCCAGCATTTT. Encoded protein: CASSPRTGNQPQHF. V usage is TRBV7-2 and J usage is TRBJ1-5, with TRBD1 as a possible D gene (6 bases). The CDR3 contains 14 residues. From germline, CDR1 is SGHTA and CDR2 FQGNSA. The V end was cut by 5 bases, the J end by 2 bases, with 10 bases between.